This T cell receptor (beta chain) emerged from a study of spatial heterogeneity in lung cancer. Trimming stripped 2 bases from V and 0 bases from J, with 8 bases between. CDR1 is SGHTA and CDR2 is FQGNSA in the germline V gene. CDR3 size: 15 residues. This sample's time point: sample taken at primary tumor resection. MiXCR, applied by TCRdb to the 5' RACE reads, yields one record per CDR3 protein. The sample consists of about 42,000 distinct CDR3 sequences, about 6.5% of them appearing once. The starting material was PBMCs, obtained at surgery. This receptor was identified in a female donor with early-stage non-small cell lung cancer. V usage is TRBV7-2 and J usage is TRBJ2-4, with D uncertain. The CDR3 region has the DNA TGTGCCAGCAGCTTATCGCCCATAGCCAAAAACATTCAGTACTTC. This encodes CASSLSPIAKNIQYF.